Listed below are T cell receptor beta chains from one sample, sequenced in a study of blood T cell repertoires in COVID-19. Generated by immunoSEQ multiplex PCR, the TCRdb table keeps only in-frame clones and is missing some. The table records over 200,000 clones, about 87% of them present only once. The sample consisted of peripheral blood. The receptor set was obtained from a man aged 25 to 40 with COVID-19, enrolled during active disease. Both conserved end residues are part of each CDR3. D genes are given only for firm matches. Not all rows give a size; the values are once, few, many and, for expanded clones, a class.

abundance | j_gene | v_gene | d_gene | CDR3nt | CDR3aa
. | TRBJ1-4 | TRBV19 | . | TGTGCCAGTAGTATAGCAACAGCAACTAATGAAAAACTGTTTTTT | CASSIATATNEKLFF
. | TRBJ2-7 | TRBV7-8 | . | TGTGCCAGCAGCCCGCAGGGGACCTACGAGCAGTACTTC | CASSPQGTYEQYF
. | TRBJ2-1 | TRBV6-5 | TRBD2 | TGTGCCAGCAGTTACACCGGACTAGCGGGAGGGCATGAGCAGTTCTTC | CASSYTGLAGGHEQFF
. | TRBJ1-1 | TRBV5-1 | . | TGCGCCAGCAGCACCGGAGAGGGCGGGAACACTGAAGCTTTCTTT | CASSTGEGGNTEAFF
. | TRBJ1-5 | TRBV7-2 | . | TGTGCCAGCAGCTTGGCCTTGGGGCCCAATCAGCCCCAGCATTTT | CASSLALGPNQPQHF
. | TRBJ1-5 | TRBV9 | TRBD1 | TGTGCCAGCAGCTTAGGGTGGGGACAGGGTAGCAATCAGCCCCAGCATTTT | CASSLGWGQGSNQPQHF
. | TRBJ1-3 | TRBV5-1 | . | TGCGCCAGCAGCTTGGTATCTAGCTCTGGAAACACCATATATTTT | CASSLVSSSGNTIYF
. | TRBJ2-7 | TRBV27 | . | TGTGCCAGCAGTTTGATGGGCAGGGGCCCTGCCCCCTACGAGCAGTACTTC | CASSLMGRGPAPYEQYF
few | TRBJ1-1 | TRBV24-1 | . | TGTGCCACCAGTGATTCCGGGTGGGTTGAAGCTTTCTTT | CATSDSGWVEAFF
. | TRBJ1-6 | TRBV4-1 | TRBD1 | TGCGCCAGCAGCCAAGAGGGTAGGGGACAGCCCAATTCACCCCTCCACTTT | CASSQEGRGQPNSPLHF
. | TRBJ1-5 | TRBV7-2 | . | TGTGCCAGCAGCCCCTACAGATTAGGTTGGAATCAGCCCCAGCATTTT | CASSPYRLGWNQPQHF
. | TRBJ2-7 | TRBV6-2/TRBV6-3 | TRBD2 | TGTGCCAGCAGGCCTAGCGGGAGGTTGGACGAGCAGTACTTC | CASRPSGRLDEQYF
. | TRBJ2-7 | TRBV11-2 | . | TGTGCCAGCAGCCCTCGGACAGTCTCCTACGAGCAGTACTTC | CASSPRTVSYEQYF
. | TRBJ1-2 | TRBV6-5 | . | TGTGCCAGCAAGACAGGAGATAACTATGGCTACACCTTC | CASKTGDNYGYTF
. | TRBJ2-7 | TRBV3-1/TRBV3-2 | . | TGTGCCAGCAGCGACCTCCGGGGGGCAAGCCCCTACGAGCAGTACTTC | CASSDLRGASPYEQYF
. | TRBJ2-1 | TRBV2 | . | TGTGCCAGCAGTGAGGCTCCGTCTTACAATGAGCAGTTCTTC | CASSEAPSYNEQFF
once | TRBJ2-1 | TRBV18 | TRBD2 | TGTGCCAGCTCACCACGTCGGGTGGGTAGCGGGGGATACAATGAGCAGTTCTTC | CASSPRRVGSGGYNEQFF
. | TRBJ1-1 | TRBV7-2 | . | TGTGCCAGCAGCTTAGTGGGCCAGGGAGGCACTGAAGCTTTCTTT | CASSLVGQGGTEAFF
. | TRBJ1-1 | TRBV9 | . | TGTGCCAGCAGCGTAGGGACAGTCTGGATGAACACTGAAGCTTTCTTT | CASSVGTVWMNTEAFF
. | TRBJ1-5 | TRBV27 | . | TGTGCCAGCAGTTCCATACCGACAGGTCTCGGTAATCAGCCCCAGCATTTT | CASSSIPTGLGNQPQHF
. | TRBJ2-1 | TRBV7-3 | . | TGTGCCAGCAGCCCCTGGTTAGCCGAGTACAATGAGCAGTTCTTC | CASSPWLAEYNEQFF
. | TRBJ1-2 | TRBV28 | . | TGTGCCAGCAGTTCGAGCTACTATGGCTACACCTTC | CASSSSYYGYTF
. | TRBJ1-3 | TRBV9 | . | TGTGCCAGCAGCGTACATCCAATCTCTGGAAACACCATATATTTT | CASSVHPISGNTIYF
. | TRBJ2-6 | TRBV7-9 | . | TGTGCCAGCAGCTTAGTATCCGGGGCCAACGTCCTGACTTTC | CASSLVSGANVLTF
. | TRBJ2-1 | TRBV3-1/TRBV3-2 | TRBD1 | TGTGCCAGCAGCCACGGGACAGGTGCATACAATGAGCAGTTCTTC | CASSHGTGAYNEQFF
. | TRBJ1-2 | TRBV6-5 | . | TGTGCCAGCAGTTACGACCGGACAAGCTATGGCTACACCTTC | CASSYDRTSYGYTF
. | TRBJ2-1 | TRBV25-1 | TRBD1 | TGTGCCAGCAGTGAAGGGGGGTCAGGGGGCGGGAATGAGCAGTTCTTC | CASSEGGSGGGNEQFF
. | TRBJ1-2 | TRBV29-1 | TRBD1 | TGCAGCGTTGAAGGGTACAGGGGGTATGGCTACACCTTC | CSVEGYRGYGYTF
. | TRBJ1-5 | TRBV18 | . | TGTGCCAGCTCGCCCAGATATAGCAATCAGCCCCAGCATTTT | CASSPRYSNQPQHF
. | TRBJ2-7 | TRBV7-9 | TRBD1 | TGTGCCAGCAGTTTACAGGGGGCGAGGGAGCAGTACTTC | CASSLQGAREQYF
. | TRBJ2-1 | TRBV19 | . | TGTGCCAGTAGTTACAGCTCCTACAATGAGCAGTTCTTC | CASSYSSYNEQFF
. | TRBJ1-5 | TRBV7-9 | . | TGTGCCAGCAGCTTAGATGTCAACAGGGCTTCCCAGCATTTT | CASSLDVNRASQHF
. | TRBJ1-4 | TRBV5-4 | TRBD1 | TGTGCCAGCAGCCCAGACAGGGGTAATGAAAAACTGTTTTTT | CASSPDRGNEKLFF
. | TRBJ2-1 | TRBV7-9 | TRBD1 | TGTGCCAGCAGCTTACCACAGGGGGCCCGACTCAATGAGCAGTTCTTC | CASSLPQGARLNEQFF
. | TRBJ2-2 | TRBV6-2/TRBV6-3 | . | TGTGCCAGCGGCCGAGGGAACACCGGGGAGCTGTTTTTT | CASGRGNTGELFF
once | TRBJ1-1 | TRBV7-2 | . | TGTGCCAGCAGCTCCCGAGGGGGAAACACTGAAGCTTTCTTT | CASSSRGGNTEAFF
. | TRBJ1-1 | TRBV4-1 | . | TGCGCCAGCAGCCAACATGGGGGGGCGATGAACACTGAAGCTTTCTTT | CASSQHGGAMNTEAFF
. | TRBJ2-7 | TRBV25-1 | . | TGTGCCAGCAGTGATTCGACCGGCACGGGTCGGTACGAGCAGTACTTC | CASSDSTGTGRYEQYF
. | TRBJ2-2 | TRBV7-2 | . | TGTGCCAGCAGCTTTTATCGTCAGTCGAACACCGGGGAGCTGTTTTTT | CASSFYRQSNTGELFF
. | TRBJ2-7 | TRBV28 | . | TGTGCCAGCAGTTTTCCGGGGACTTACGAGCAGTACTTC | CASSFPGTYEQYF
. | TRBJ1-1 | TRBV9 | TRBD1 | TGTGCCAGCAGCGTAACAGGGGGCGCCCCGACTGAAGCTTTCTTT | CASSVTGGAPTEAFF
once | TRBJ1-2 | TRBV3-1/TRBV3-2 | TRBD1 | TGTGCCAGCAGCCAAGCCCCGACAGGGACCTATGGCTACACCTTC | CASSQAPTGTYGYTF
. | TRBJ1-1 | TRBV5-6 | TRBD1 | TGTGCCAGCAGCGAAAACAGGGGTGAAGCTTTCTTT | CASSENRGEAFF
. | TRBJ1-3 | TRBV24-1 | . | TGTGCCACCAGTGATTGGACAGCTCCTGGAAACACCATATATTTT | CATSDWTAPGNTIYF
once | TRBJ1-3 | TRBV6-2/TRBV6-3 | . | TGTGCCAGCAGCCTCACAGCCATCTCTGGAAACACCATATATTTT | CASSLTAISGNTIYF
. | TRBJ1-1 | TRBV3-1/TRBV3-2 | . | TGTGCCAGCAGCCAAGGACATCTGAACACTGAAGCTTTCTTT | CASSQGHLNTEAFF
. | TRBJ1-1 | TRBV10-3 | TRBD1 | TGTGCCATCAGCTGGGACAGGGGGCCGAACACTGAAGCTTTCTTT | CAISWDRGPNTEAFF
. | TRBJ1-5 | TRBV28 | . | TGTGCCAGCTTATCGGGAGAAAAACGCAATCAGCCCCAGCATTTT | CASLSGEKRNQPQHF
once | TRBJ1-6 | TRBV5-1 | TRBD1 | TGCGCCAGCAGCTTGGATTTAGTGGGACAGGGACATTCACCCCTCCACTTT | CASSLDLVGQGHSPLHF
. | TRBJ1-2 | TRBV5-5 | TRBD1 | TGTGCCAGCAGCGGGTGGGACAGGGGGTTGATGAACTATGGCTACACCTTC | CASSGWDRGLMNYGYTF
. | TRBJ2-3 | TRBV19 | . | TGTGCCAGTAGTTATCAGGCGACAGATACGCAGTATTTT | CASSYQATDTQYF
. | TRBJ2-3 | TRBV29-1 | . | TGCAGCGTTGAGGTTCTCCATAGATCTCACTTCACAGATACGCAGTATTTT | CSVEVLHRSHFTDTQYF
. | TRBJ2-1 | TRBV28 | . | TGTGCCAGCAGTCACCCTAGGGAGCGCGATCGGGATGAGCAGTTCTTC | CASSHPRERDRDEQFF